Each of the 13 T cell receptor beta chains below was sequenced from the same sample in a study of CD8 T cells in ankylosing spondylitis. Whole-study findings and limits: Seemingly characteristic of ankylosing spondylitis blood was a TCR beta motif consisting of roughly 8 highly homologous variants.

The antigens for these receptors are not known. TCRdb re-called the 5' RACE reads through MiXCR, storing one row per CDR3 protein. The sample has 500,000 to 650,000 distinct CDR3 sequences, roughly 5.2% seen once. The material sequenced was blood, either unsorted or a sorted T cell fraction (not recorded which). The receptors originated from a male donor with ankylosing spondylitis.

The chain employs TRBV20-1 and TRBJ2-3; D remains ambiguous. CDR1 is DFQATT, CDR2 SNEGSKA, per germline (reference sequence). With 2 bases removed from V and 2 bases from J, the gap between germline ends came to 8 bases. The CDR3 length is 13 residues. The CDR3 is CSARPPDTDTQYF. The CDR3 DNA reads TGCAGTGCTAGACCACCAGACACAGATACGCAGTATTTT.

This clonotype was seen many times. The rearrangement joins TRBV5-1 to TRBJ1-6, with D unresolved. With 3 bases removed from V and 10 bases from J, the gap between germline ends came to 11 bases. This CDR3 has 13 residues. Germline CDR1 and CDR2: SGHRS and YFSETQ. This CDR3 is CASSSYTDSPLHF. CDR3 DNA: TGCGCCAGCAGCTCCTATACCGACTCACCCCTCCACTTT.

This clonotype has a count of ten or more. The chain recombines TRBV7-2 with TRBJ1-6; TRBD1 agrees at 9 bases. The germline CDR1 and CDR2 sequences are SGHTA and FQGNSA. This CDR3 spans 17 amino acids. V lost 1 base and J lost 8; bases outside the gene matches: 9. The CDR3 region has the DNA TGTGCCAGCAGCTTAGGTGGCAGGGACAGGGCATATTCACCCCTCCACTTT. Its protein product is CASSLGGRDRAYSPLHF. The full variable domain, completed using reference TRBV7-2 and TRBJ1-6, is GAGVSQSPSNKVTEKGKDVELRCDPISGHTALYWYRQSLGQGLEFLIYFQGNSAPDKSGLPSDRFSAERTGGSVSTLTIQRTQQEDSAVYLCASSLGGRDRAYSPLHFGNGTRLTVT.

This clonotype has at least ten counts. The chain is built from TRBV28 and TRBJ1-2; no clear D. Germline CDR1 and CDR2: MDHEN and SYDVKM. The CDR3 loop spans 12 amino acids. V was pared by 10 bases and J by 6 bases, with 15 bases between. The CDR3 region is CATWTAKDGYTF. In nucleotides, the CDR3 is TGTGCCACTTGGACGGCTAAGGATGGCTACACCTTC.

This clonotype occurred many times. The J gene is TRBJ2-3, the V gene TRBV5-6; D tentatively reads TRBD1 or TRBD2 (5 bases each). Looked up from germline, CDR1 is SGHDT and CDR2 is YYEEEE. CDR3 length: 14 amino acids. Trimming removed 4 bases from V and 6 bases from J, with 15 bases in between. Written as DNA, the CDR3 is TGTGCCAGCAGCCTCGGGACCGTACCGGATACGCAGTATTTT. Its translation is CASSLGTVPDTQYF.

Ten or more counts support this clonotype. CDR3 amino acids: CASTIRTAPQYF. CDR3 coding DNA: TGTGCCAGCACCATCAGGACAGCTCCGCAGTATTTT. This chain joins TRBV28 and TRBJ2-3, with D tentatively TRBD1 (6 bases). Germline CDR1 MDHEN, CDR2 SYDVKM. The CDR3 covers 12 residues. V was cut by 7 bases and J by 10 bases, with 15 bases left in between. The variable domain in full, with the rest retrieved from reference TRBV28 and TRBJ2-3, is DVKVTQSSRYLVKRTGEKVFLECVQDMDHENMFWYRQDPGLGLRLIYFSYDVKMKEKGDIPEGYSVSREKKERFSLILESASTNQTSMYLCASTIRTAPQYFGPGTRLTVL.

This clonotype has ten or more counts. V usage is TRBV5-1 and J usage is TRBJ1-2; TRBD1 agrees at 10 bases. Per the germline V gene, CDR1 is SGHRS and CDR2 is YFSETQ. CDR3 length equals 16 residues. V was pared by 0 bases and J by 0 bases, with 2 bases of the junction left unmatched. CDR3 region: CASSLDGTGANYGYTF. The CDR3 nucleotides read TGCGCCAGCAGCTTGGATGGGACAGGGGCTAACTATGGCTACACCTTC.

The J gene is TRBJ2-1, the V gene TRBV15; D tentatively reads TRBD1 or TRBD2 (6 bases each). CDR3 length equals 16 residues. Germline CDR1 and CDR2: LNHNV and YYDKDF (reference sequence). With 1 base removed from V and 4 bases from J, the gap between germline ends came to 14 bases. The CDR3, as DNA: TGTGCCACCAGCAGAGCCCCAGGGGCGGGGTACAATGAGCAGTTCTTC. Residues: CATSRAPGAGYNEQFF.

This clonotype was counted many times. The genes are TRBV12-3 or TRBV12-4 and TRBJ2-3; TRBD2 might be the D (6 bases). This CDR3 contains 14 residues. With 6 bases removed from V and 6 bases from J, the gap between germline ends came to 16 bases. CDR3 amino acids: CASSLRGGMDTQYF. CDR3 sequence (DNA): TGTGCCAGCAGCCTACGCGGCGGGATGGATACGCAGTATTTT.

DNA for the CDR3: TGTGCCAGCAGTTCTCGACTAGCGGGAGTGGACAATGAGCAGTTCTTC. This translates into CASSSRLAGVDNEQFF. The chain has TRBV27 and TRBJ2-1, with TRBD2 matching 12 bases. V shed 4 bases and J 5 bases; nucleotides not matched to a gene: 6. Germline loops: CDR1 MNHEY, CDR2 SMNVEV (reference sequence). The CDR3 runs 16 residues.

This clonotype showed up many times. The CDR3 nucleotides are TGCAGTGCTATACTTGGAACAGATACGCAGTATTTT. Protein: CSAILGTDTQYF. The chain links TRBV20-1 to TRBJ2-3; D remains ambiguous. The ends were cut back, 4 bases at V and 3 bases at J, with 8 bases in the middle. CDR3 length: 12 amino acids. Per germline, CDR1 DFQATT and CDR2 SNEGSKA (reference sequence).

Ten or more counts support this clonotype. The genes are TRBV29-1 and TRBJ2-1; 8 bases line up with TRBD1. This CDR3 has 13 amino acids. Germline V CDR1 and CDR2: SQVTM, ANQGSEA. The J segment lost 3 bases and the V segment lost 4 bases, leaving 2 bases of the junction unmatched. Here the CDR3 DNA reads TGCAGCGTTGCCGGGACAGGCTACAATGAGCAGTTCTTC. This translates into CSVAGTGYNEQFF.

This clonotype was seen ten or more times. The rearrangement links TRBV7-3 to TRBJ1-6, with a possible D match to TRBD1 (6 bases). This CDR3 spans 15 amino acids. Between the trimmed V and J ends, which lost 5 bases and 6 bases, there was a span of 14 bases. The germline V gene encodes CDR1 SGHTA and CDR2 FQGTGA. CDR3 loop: CASSSRGQFNSPLHF. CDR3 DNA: TGTGCCAGCAGCAGCCGTGGACAGTTTAATTCACCCCTCCACTTT.